This T cell receptor beta chain came from a study of breast tumors, draining lymph nodes, adjacent tissues. Study outcomes and limitations: Data fit most tumor T cells coming from lymph node, expanding in tumor. The lymph node origin of tumor T cells was framed as consistent with a hypothesis, not demonstrated. Tumor repertoires ranked between lymph nodes and nontumor tissue in diversity, with V and J gene preferences. Compared with basal-like, luminal-like tumors shared significantly more repertoire with nontumor tissue.

This CDR3 is built from 14 residues. Trimming removed 3 bases at V and 1 base at J, with 6 bases between. Germline-derived CDR1 and CDR2 are WNHNN and SYGVQD (reference sequence). Axillary draining lymph nodes of breast cancer patients supplied the node samples. Ten or more counts support this clonotype. Its cognate antigen is unknown. TCRdb re-called the multiplex PCR reads with MiXCR, one entry per CDR3 protein. The profile covers about 270,000 distinct CDR3 sequences, with around 30% appearing a single time and 1.1% taken by the ten largest. V gene TRBV10-1 combines with J gene TRBJ2-2, with D uncertain. The TCR originated in a female donor with breast cancer. Some clones in this sample may be carry-over from other donors' samples. Sequencing was performed on axillary lymph node tissue. The CDR3: CASSDQGNTGELFF. As DNA, the CDR3 is TGCGCCAGCAGTGATCAAGGGAACACCGGGGAGCTGTTTTTT.